This TCR beta chain was identified in a study of OX40 agonist ivuxolimab in advanced cancers. There are 12 residues in the CDR3. Germline CDR1 and CDR2: SGHTA and FQGNSA. Between the trimmed V and J ends, which lost 4 bases and 14 bases, there was a span of 15 bases. Study observations and caveats: More expanded clones were seen, on average, in CD8+ T cells than in CD4+.

Profiling relied on immunoSEQ multiplex PCR, and the TCRdb table lists in-frame clones only, not all of them. This sample has some 130,000 clones, with approximately 92% found just once. As for this clone: Its antigen is unidentified.

Source: CD4+ or CD8+ T cells sorted from blood, taken in a trial of the OX40 agonist ivuxolimab. This receptor was obtained from an adult with an advanced solid tumor such as melanoma, head and neck, liver or kidney cancer. The V gene is TRBV7-2, the J gene TRBJ2-1; tentatively, D is TRBD2 (6 bases). In DNA form, the CDR3 reads TGTGCCAGCAGCTCTCCTCCCGGGGGTAAGTTCTTC. Translated, it gives CASSSPPGGKFF.